Each of the 11 T cell receptor beta chains below was sequenced from the same sample in a study of vaccination and CD4 T cells after COVID-19. These receptors are not linked to any known antigen. The Oncomine TCR Beta short-read assay was applied to DNA of cultured CD4+ T cells. TCRdb reprocessed the PCR reads with MiXCR, giving one entry per CDR3 protein. This sample yields 20,000 to 25,000 distinct CDR3 sequences, of which about 33% are seen a single time; about 10% belongs to the top ten. Specified time point: late sampling 161 to 241 days after vaccination in a few convalescent patients. Specified treatment: approximately nine-day PBMC culture with coronavirus spike peptide pools or control peptides (ViraFEST assay). Material: CD4+ T cells from blood, cultured in vitro, obtained about 7 months after SARS-CoV-2 vaccination. These receptor sequences come from a human donor who had recovered from COVID-19.

This clonotype was counted a few times. This chain uses TRBV20-1 with TRBJ2-5; D is unclear. From germline, CDR1 is DFQATT and CDR2 SNEGSKA (reference sequence). This CDR3 region has 12 residues. V dropped 1 base and J dropped 7 bases, with 10 bases sitting between them. The CDR3 DNA reads as TGCAGTGCTAGAGGGATTTTTGTGACCCAGTACTTC. Translated: CSARGIFVTQYF.

V is TRBV6-1 and J is TRBJ2-5; D is perhaps TRBD1 (5 bases). Germline V lookup: CDR1 MNHNS, CDR2 SASEGT. Trimming pared 6 bases from V and 5 bases from J, leaving 16 bases between. The CDR3 spans 14 residues. In DNA, the CDR3 is TGTGCCAGCAGCAGGACGACCAAGGGGGAGACCCAGTACTTC. This gives the protein CASSRTTKGETQYF.

The chain is built from TRBV21-1 and TRBJ2-7; TRBD1 is the table's D call, not checked against the DNA. TRBV21-1 is a recognized pseudogene. The CDR3 contains 16 residues. Here the CDR3 reads CASTPTGRNIYDEQYF. As DNA, the CDR3 is TGTGCCAGCACCCCGACAGGGAGAAACATCTACGATGAGCAGTACTTC.

V and J are TRBV7-2 and TRBJ2-7; TRBD2 matches at 7 bases. The ends lost 2 bases at V and 3 bases at J; junction bases unmatched: 7. Germline loops: CDR1 SGHTA, CDR2 FQGNSA. The CDR3 totals 15 residues. The CDR3 DNA reads as TGTGCCAGCAGCTTACGTGGCGGGAGAATCTACGAGCAGTACTTC. It translates to CASSLRGGRIYEQYF.

V and J are TRBV6-2 or TRBV6-3 and TRBJ2-5; TRBD1 matches 7 bases. CDR3 length equals 13 residues. V dropped 5 bases and J dropped 2; count of bases not matched to a gene: 2. The germline CDR1 and CDR2 sequences are MNHEY and SVGEGT. CDR3 residues: CASSRDRQETQYF. CDR3 DNA: TGTGCCAGCAGTCGGGACAGACAAGAGACCCAGTACTTC.

The CDR3 nucleotides are TGTGCCAGTAGTACCACCCCTTCTTGGGGGGGGGTCCAGCCAGATACGCAGTATTTT. Translated: CASSTTPSWGGVQPDTQYF. This sequence joins TRBV19 and TRBJ2-3, with 7 bases aligning to TRBD2. This CDR3 region has 19 residues. Germline CDR1 is LNHDA and CDR2 is SQIVND (reference sequence). The V and J ends lost 4 bases and 4 bases, in that order; junction bases with no gene match: 20. Together with reference TRBV19 and TRBJ2-3, the CDR3 gives the full variable domain: DGGITQSPKYLFRKEGQNVTLSCEQNLNHDAMYWYRQDPGQGLRLIYYSQIVNDFQKGDIAEGYSVSREKKESFPLTVTSAQKNPTAFYLCASSTTPSWGGVQPDTQYFGPGTRLTVL.

As concerns this clonotype: A junction end diverges from the germline sequence, so it may reflect a read error. The gene calls are TRBV7-7 and TRBJ2-2, with a tentative D call TRBD2 (5 bases). CDR1 is SSHAT and CDR2 is FNYEAQ in the germline V gene (reference sequence). The CDR3 runs to 15 residues. The CDR3 loop is CASSLGSSHTGELFF. CDR3 coding DNA: TGTGCTAGCAGCCTGGGGAGTTCCCACACCGGGGAGCTGTTTTTT.

This clonotype showed up just a few times. Here the CDR3 reads CASSELLMAGSQPQHF. CDR3 DNA: TGTGCCAGCAGTGAATTATTGATGGCAGGGAGTCAGCCCCAGCATTTT. The genes are TRBV6-1 and TRBJ1-5; D possibly corresponds to TRBD1 (5 bases). In germline, CDR1 is MNHNS, CDR2 SASEGT. Trimming cost V 2 bases and J 6 bases, with 17 bases left between them. The CDR3 has 16 amino acids.

In its sample, this clonotype was seen a few times. The rearrangement links TRBV6-1 to TRBJ1-2; the D is unclear. Germline CDR1 and CDR2: MNHNS and SASEGT. Between the trimmed V and J ends, which lost 5 bases and 1 base, there was a span of 5 bases. The CDR3 spans 12 residues. In nucleotides, the CDR3 is TGTGCCAGCAGTCCCGATAACTATGGCTACACCTTC. It is translated as CASSPDNYGYTF.

In its sample, this clonotype ranks as medium-sized. The gene calls are TRBV20-1 and TRBJ2-3, with TRBD2 matching over 12 bases. This CDR3 region has 15 residues. In germline, CDR1 is DFQATT, CDR2 SNEGSKA (reference sequence). Losses at the gene ends were 3 bases for V and 4 bases for J; bases not matched to a gene: 5. As DNA, the CDR3 is TGCAGTGCTAGGCTAGCGGGAGGGCATGCAGATACGCAGTATTTT. Protein sequence: CSARLAGGHADTQYF.

This clonotype was found once. This sequence joins TRBV11-3 and TRBJ2-7, with D uncertain. This CDR3 is 14 amino acids long. Germline V lookup: CDR1 SGHNT, CDR2 YENEEA. V was trimmed by 5 bases and J by 3 bases, leaving 14 bases between them. For the CDR3, the DNA is TGTGCCAGCAGCCCATGGGAAGACTTCTACGAGCAGTACTTC. Amino acid sequence: CASSPWEDFYEQYF.